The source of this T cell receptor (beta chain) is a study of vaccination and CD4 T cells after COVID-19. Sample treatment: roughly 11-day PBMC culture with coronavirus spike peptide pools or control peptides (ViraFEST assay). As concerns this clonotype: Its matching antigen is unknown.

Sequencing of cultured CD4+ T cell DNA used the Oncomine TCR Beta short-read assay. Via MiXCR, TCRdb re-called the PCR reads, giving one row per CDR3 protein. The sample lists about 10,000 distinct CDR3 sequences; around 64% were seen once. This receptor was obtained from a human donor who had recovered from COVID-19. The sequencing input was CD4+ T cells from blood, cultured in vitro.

In DNA form, the CDR3 reads TGTGCCAGCAAAGGGGCTCCGCGCGGGTCCGAGCAGTACTTC. It is translated as CASKGAPRGSEQYF. The V call is TRBV6-1, the J call TRBJ2-7; D is tentatively TRBD1 or TRBD2 (5 bases each). Per the germline V gene, CDR1 is MNHNS and CDR2 is SASEGT. This CDR3 is built from 14 residues. Trimming removed 7 bases at V and 6 bases at J, with 19 bases between.